This TCR beta chain was obtained from a study of T cell changes during pregnancy in multiple sclerosis. Trimming removed 6 bases from V and 4 bases from J, with 15 bases in between. The CDR3 runs 14 residues. Germline values: CDR1 MNHEY, CDR2 SVGAGI. Sequenced by immunoSEQ multiplex PCR; TCRdb stores in-frame clones only, minus some. Among approximately 30,000 clones listed, about 90% were seen once. This TCR derives from a female donor with multiple sclerosis, enrolled in a pregnancy study. The rearrangement uses TRBV6-5 and TRBJ2-5, with D maybe TRBD1 (6 bases). The sequencing here drew on CD8+ T cells from peripheral blood mononuclear cells, taken after pregnancy. CDR3 sequence (DNA): TGTGCCAGCAGATTGGACAGTGCAGGAGAGACCCAGTACTTC. It codes for CASRLDSAGETQYF.